Listed here are 24 T cell receptor beta chains from one sample, sequenced in a study of CXCR3-negative and CXCR3-positive naive CD8 T cells. Study results and limitations: Naive cells that were CXCR3-positive had more hydrophobic TRB CDR3s (compared with CXCR3-negative naive cells).

5' RACE that incorporated UMI labels was used to prepare the TRB cDNA libraries. TCRdb re-called the 5' RACE reads and shows each CDR3 protein once, DNA omitted. The sample data list some 5,400 distinct CDR3 sequences. Their specific antigens are unknown. Sequenced: naive CXCR3+ CD8+ T cells from blood. Subset here: CD45RO-CCR7+CD27+CD95- naive CD8+ T cells expressing CXCR3 (TNR3+). These receptor sequences come from a human donor in good health. Some clones in this sample may be carry-over from other donors' samples.

The rearrangement links TRBV7-8 to TRBJ2-2; lacking DNA, the TRBD1 call made by TCRdb goes unchecked. The CDR3 is 16 residues long. Germline V CDR1 and CDR2: SGHVS, FQNEAQ. This chain's CDR3 is CASSYGRGLSTGELFF.

This chain joins TRBV19 and TRBJ1-1; TCRdb calls TRBD1, which cannot be checked without DNA. Germline values: CDR1 LNHDA, CDR2 SQIVND (reference sequence). This CDR3 is built from 16 residues. The CDR3 loop reads CASSPPGALGYTEAFF.

The V call is TRBV6-2 or TRBV6-3, the J call TRBJ2-3; TCRdb lists TRBD2, though no DNA is available to test this call. Per the germline V gene, CDR1 is MNHEY and CDR2 is SVGEGT. The CDR3 is made up of 18 amino acids. Here the CDR3 reads CASRSPGLAGGGTDTQYF.

The chain joins TRBV7-2 to TRBJ1-2; TCRdb lists TRBD1, though no DNA is available to test this call. The V gene's germline CDR1 is SGHTA and CDR2 FQGNSA. The CDR3 runs to 15 residues. CDR3 sequence: CASSLAGTGGHGYTF.

The rearrangement uses TRBV7-6 and TRBJ2-5; TCRdb picks TRBD1, but there is no DNA to check that call. Germline V gene data show CDR1 as SGHVS and CDR2 as FNYEAQ. The CDR3 sequence is 12 residues long. The CDR3 loop is CASSRQEETQYF.

This chain joins TRBV4-3 and TRBJ1-1; TCRdb selects TRBD1, and the lack of DNA leaves this call unchecked. The CDR3 runs 16 residues. CDR1 is LGHNA and CDR2 is YSLEER in the germline V gene. This CDR3 is CASSQAASGFITEAFF.

CDR3 sequence: CSVEGSFAGTMTTDTQYF. The chain uses TRBV29-1 and TRBJ2-3; TCRdb's D call, TRBD1, is unchecked because there is no DNA. There are 18 residues in the CDR3. Germline V gene lookup returns CDR1 SQVTM and CDR2 ANQGSEA.

Frequency places this clonotype as large. The chain combines TRBV15 with TRBJ2-4. Germline assignment: CDR1 LNHNV and CDR2 YYDKDF (reference sequence). The CDR3 is 12 amino acids. This CDR3 is CATSRDPRSQYF.

V is TRBV6-6 and J is TRBJ1-1. The length of the CDR3 is 14 residues. Germline assignment: CDR1 MNHNY and CDR2 SVGAGI (reference sequence). CDR3 protein: CASSLQVANTEAFF.

Frequency places this clonotype as medium-sized. This rearrangement joins TRBV3-1 to TRBJ1-1. The CDR3 totals 16 residues. CDR1 is LGHDT and CDR2 is YNNKEL in the germline V gene (reference sequence). The CDR3 sequence is CASSQDRRGMNTEAFF.

The J gene is TRBJ1-5, the V gene TRBV6-2 or TRBV6-3; TCRdb proposes TRBD1, but this gene call is untestable without DNA. Germline CDR1 MNHEY, CDR2 SVGEGT. The CDR3 is 14 amino acids. CDR3 sequence reads: CASSYEDRYQPQHF.

The CDR3 sequence: CASSFRETYEQYF. This chain joins TRBV11-2 and TRBJ2-7. The CDR3 is 13 residues long. From germline, CDR1 is SGHAT and CDR2 FQNNGV.

CDR3 loop: CSARARGYNQPQHF. The chain links TRBV20-1 to TRBJ1-5; TCRdb's D gene call, TRBD1, goes unchecked for lack of DNA. CDR3 size: 14 residues. Per germline, CDR1 DFQATT and CDR2 SNEGSKA (reference sequence).

Frequency places this clonotype as medium-sized (0.01 to 0.1%). The chain recombines TRBV29-1 with TRBJ2-3; TCRdb designates TRBD1, a call that cannot be tested without DNA. The germline gives CDR1 SQVTM, CDR2 ANQGSEA. The CDR3 is 15 residues long. The CDR3 loop is CSLVGNGGFTDTQYF.

The chain joins TRBV4-3 to TRBJ1-1; lacking DNA, the TRBD1 call made by TCRdb goes unchecked. Germline lookup yields CDR1 LGHNA and CDR2 YSLEER. This CDR3 comprises 17 residues. The CDR3 region is CASSQDWPQALNTEAFF.

In terms of frequency, this clonotype is medium-sized. V usage is TRBV20-1 and J usage is TRBJ2-7. Per the germline V gene, CDR1 is DFQATT and CDR2 is SNEGSKA (reference sequence). CDR3 length equals 15 residues. The CDR3 spells CSARGLVVESYEQYF.

The gene calls are TRBV7-9 and TRBJ1-2; the D call from TCRdb, TRBD1, cannot be confirmed without DNA. The germline V gene has CDR1 SEHNR and CDR2 FQNEAQ (reference sequence). The CDR3 has 17 residues. The CDR3 region is CASSQENTGTARYGYTF. Full variable domain (outside the CDR3, taken from reference TRBV7-9 and TRBJ1-2): DTGVSQNPRHKITKRGQNVTFRCDPISEHNRLYWYRQTLGQGPEFLTYFQNEAQLEKSRLLSDRFSAERPKGSFSTLEIQRTEQGDSAMYLCASSQENTGTARYGYTFGSGTRLTVV.

The CDR3: CASSQHLDAGEKLFF. The V gene is TRBV3-1, the J gene TRBJ1-4; checking the TCRdb D call of TRBD1 is not possible without DNA. The CDR3 sequence is 15 residues long. Germline V gene lookup returns CDR1 LGHDT and CDR2 YNNKEL (reference sequence).

In terms of frequency, this clonotype is medium-sized. J is TRBJ2-1 and V is TRBV29-1; TCRdb indicates TRBD2, and absent DNA this call remains unverified. Germline V CDR1 and CDR2: SQVTM, ANQGSEA. The CDR3 is 18 amino acids. The CDR3 region is CSVLTSILALRRNNEQFF.

Measured by frequency, this clonotype is medium-sized. The chain is built from TRBV4-3 and TRBJ2-1; TCRdb's D call of TRBD2 is untestable without DNA. Looked up from germline, CDR1 is LGHNA and CDR2 is YSLEER. The CDR3 loop spans 17 amino acids. CDR3 region: CASSQELAGGLHHEQFF.

The gene calls are TRBV20-1 and TRBJ2-7. Germline CDR1 and CDR2: DFQATT and SNEGSKA (reference sequence). This CDR3 has 12 amino acids. This chain's CDR3 is CSARDIDYEQYF.

This chain uses TRBV28 with TRBJ1-3. Germline lookup yields CDR1 MDHEN and CDR2 SYDVKM. The CDR3 length is 14 residues. The CDR3: CASSFSLSGNTIYF.

The chain has TRBV29-1 and TRBJ2-3; TCRdb's D call, TRBD2, is unchecked because there is no DNA. CDR3 length equals 17 residues. Germline V gene sequence: CDR1 SQVTM, CDR2 ANQGSEA. This CDR3 reads CSAEGLAGGGGTDTQYF.

This clonotype is identified as medium-sized from frequency. This sequence joins TRBV29-1 and TRBJ2-7; TCRdb picks TRBD2, but there is no DNA to check that call. The CDR3 has 16 amino acids. Germline V gene sequence: CDR1 SQVTM, CDR2 ANQGSEA. The CDR3 sequence: CSVDEGGGPPGNEQYF.